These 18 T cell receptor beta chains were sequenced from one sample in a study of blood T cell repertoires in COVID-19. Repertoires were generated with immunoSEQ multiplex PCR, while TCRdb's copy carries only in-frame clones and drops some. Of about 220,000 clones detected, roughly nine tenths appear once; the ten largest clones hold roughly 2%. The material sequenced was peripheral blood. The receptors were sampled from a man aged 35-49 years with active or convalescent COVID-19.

The CDR3 region is CATSSGGEKLFF. DNA for the CDR3: TGTGCCACTTCCTCAGGGGGCGAAAAACTGTTTTTT. The rearrangement joins TRBV28 to TRBJ1-4; 8 bases match TRBD1. After removal of 10 bases from V and 8 bases from J, the junction contained 6 bases not matched to a gene. This CDR3 contains 12 residues. Germline V gene data show CDR1 as MDHEN and CDR2 as SYDVKM.

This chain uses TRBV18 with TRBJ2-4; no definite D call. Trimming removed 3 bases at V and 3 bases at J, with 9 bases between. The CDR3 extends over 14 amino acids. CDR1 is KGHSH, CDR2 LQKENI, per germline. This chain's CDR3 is CASSPGGYKNIQYF. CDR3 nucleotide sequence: TGTGCCAGCTCACCCGGCGGCTACAAAAACATTCAGTACTTC.

The CDR3 coding sequence is TGTGCCAGTAGTATGGGACACAACTACGAGCAGTACTTC. Its translation is CASSMGHNYEQYF. This chain links TRBV19 with TRBJ2-7; D might be TRBD1 (6 bases). There are 13 residues in the CDR3. Between the trimmed V and J ends, which lost 3 bases and 3 bases, there was a span of 9 bases. Germline loops: CDR1 LNHDA, CDR2 SQIVND (reference sequence).

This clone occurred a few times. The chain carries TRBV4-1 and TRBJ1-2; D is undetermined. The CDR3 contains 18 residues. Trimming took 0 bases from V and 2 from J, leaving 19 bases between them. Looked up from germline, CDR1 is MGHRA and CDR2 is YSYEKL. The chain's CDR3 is CASSQESRRLLKNYGYTF. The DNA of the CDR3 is TGCGCCAGCAGCCAAGAGAGTAGGAGACTACTAAAAAACTATGGCTACACCTTC.

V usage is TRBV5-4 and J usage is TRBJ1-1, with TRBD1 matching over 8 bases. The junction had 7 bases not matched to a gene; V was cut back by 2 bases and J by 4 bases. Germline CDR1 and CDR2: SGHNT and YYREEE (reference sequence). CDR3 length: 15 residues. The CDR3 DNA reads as TGTGCCAGCAGCTTACCAGGACAGGGACTCACTGAAGCTTTCTTT. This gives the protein CASSLPGQGLTEAFF.

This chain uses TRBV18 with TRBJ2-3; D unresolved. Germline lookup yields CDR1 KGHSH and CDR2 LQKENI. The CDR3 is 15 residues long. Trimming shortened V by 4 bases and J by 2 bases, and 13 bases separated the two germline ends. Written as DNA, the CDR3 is TGTGCCAGCTCACGACCGGGCAGGCTCACAGATACGCAGTATTTT. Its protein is CASSRPGRLTDTQYF.

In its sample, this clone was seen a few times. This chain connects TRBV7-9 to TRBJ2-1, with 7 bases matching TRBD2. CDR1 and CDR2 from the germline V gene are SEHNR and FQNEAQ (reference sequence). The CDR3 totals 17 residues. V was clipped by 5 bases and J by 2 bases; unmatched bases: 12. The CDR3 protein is CASSLGWGGATYNEQFF. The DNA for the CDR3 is TGTGCCAGCAGCCTCGGGTGGGGGGGAGCCACCTACAATGAGCAGTTCTTC.

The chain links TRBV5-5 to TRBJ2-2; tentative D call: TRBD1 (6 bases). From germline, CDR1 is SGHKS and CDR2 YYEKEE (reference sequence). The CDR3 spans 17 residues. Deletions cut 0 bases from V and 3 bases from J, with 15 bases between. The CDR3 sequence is CASSLVGARVHTGELFF. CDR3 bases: TGTGCCAGCAGCTTGGTGGGGGCCCGAGTCCACACCGGGGAGCTGTTTTTT.

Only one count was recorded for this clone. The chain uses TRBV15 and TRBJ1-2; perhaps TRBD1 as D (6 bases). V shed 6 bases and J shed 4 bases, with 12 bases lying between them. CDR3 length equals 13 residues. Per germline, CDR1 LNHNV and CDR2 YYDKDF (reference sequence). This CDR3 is CATRGTKGYGYTF. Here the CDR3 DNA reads TGTGCCACCAGAGGGACAAAGGGCTATGGCTACACCTTC.

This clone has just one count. The DNA for the CDR3 is TGTGCCAGCAGTTACCGTGACACCGGGGCCCAGCATTTT. Translating gives CASSYRDTGAQHF. This chain links TRBV6-5 with TRBJ1-5; the D is unclear. Germline V CDR1 and CDR2: MNHEY, SVGAGI. The CDR3 loop spans 13 amino acids. Trimming shortened V by 2 bases and J by 11 bases, and 13 bases separated the two germline ends.

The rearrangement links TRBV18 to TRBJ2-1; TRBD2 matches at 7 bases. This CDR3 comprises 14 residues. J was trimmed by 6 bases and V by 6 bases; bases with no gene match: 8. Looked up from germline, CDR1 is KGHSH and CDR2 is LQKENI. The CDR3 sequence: CASSEGLPPNEQFF. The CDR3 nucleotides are TGTGCCAGCTCTGAGGGACTACCCCCCAATGAGCAGTTCTTC.

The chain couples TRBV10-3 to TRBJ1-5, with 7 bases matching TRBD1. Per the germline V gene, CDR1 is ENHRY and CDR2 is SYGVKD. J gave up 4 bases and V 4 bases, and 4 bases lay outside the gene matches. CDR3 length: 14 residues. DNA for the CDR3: TGTGCCATCAGTGTAGGGGGACAGAATCAGCCCCAGCATTTT. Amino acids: CAISVGGQNQPQHF.

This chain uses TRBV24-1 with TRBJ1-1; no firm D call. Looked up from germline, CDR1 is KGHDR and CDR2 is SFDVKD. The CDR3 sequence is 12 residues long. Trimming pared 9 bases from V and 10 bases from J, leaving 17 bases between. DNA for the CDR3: TGTGCCACCTCTGGTCCTGGCGGCGTAGCTTTCTTT. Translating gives CATSGPGGVAFF.

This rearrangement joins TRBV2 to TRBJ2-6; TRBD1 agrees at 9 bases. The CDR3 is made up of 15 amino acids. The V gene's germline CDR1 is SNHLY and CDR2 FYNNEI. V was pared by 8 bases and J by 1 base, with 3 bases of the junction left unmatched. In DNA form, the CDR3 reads TGTGCCAGCGGGGGACAGGGTTCTGGGGCCAACGTCCTGACTTTC. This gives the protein CASGGQGSGANVLTF.

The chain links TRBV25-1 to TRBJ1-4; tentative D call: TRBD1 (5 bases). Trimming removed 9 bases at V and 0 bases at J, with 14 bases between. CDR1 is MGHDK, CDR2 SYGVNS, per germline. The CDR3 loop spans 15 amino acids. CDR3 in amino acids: CASQPGLATNEKLFF. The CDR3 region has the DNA TGTGCCAGTCAGCCGGGACTTGCAACTAATGAAAAACTGTTTTTT.

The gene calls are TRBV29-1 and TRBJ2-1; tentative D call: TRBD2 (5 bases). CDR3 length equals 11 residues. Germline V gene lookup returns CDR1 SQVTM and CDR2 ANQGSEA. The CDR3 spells CNPGCTNEQFF. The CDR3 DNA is TGCAACCCGGGATGTACAAATGAGCAGTTCTTC.

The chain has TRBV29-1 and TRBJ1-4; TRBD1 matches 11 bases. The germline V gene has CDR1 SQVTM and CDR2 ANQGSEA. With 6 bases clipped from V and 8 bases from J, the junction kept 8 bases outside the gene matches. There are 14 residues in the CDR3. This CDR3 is CSVQGQGAWEKLFF. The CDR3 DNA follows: TGCAGCGTCCAAGGACAGGGGGCCTGGGAAAAACTGTTTTTT. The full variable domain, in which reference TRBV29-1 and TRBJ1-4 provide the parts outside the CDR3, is SAVISQKPSRDICQRGTSLTIQCQVDSQVTMMFWYRQQPGQSLTLIATANQGSEATYESGFVIDKFPISRPNLTFSTLTVSNMSPEDSSIYLCSVQGQGAWEKLFFGSGTQLSVL.

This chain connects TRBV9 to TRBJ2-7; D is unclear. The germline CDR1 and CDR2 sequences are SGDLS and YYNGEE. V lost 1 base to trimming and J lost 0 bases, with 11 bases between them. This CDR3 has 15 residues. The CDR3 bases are TGTGCCAGCAGCGTAAACCCGACAAACTCCTACGAGCAGTACTTC. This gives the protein CASSVNPTNSYEQYF.